The 17 T cell receptor beta chains below all came from one sample that was sequenced in a study of low-dose radiotherapy and immunotherapy resistance in tumors. Stated time point: after trial treatment. Treatment here: LDRT plus nivolumab, ipilimumab, low-dose cyclophosphamide and aspirin (RACIN trial). With a V-primer adapter and a constant-region primer, TCRs were amplified for 20 PCR cycles. TCRdb ran MiXCR on the reads and lists one entry per CDR3 protein. The sample includes some 52,000 distinct CDR3 sequences, around 34% of them seen just once. The material was PBMCs, obtained after low-dose radiotherapy plus immunotherapy. These receptors came from a male donor with rectosigmoid adenocarcinoma.

At least ten counts were recorded for this clonotype. This chain uses TRBV9 with TRBJ1-4, with D unclear. The CDR3 contains 16 residues. From germline, CDR1 is SGDLS and CDR2 YYNGEE. V was cut by 4 bases and J by 3 bases, with 16 bases left in between. The CDR3 spells CASSPRTDQPNEKLFF. The CDR3 DNA reads TGTGCCAGCAGCCCGCGGACGGATCAACCTAATGAAAAACTGTTTTTT.

The chain combines TRBV20-1 with TRBJ2-1; 8 nucleotides match TRBD2. In germline, CDR1 is DFQATT, CDR2 SNEGSKA (reference sequence). V shed 2 bases, J shed 2 bases, and the junction held 5 bases outside the gene matches. CDR3 length: 15 amino acids. The CDR3: CSARPTSGPYNEQFF. Here the CDR3 DNA reads TGCAGTGCTAGACCTACTAGCGGACCCTACAATGAGCAGTTCTTC.

This clonotype was observed a single time. The rearrangement joins TRBV20-1 to TRBJ1-4, with no clear D. The CDR3 length is 11 residues. Germline values: CDR1 DFQATT, CDR2 SNEGSKA (reference sequence). CDR3: CGVGVNEKLFF. CDR3 sequence (DNA): TGCGGGGTCGGTGTTAATGAAAAACTGTTTTTT.

This chain links TRBV20-1 with TRBJ2-2; 10 bases are shared with TRBD2. This CDR3 has 14 residues. The germline CDR1 and CDR2 sequences are DFQATT and SNEGSKA (reference sequence). J lost 8 bases, V lost 5 bases, and 8 bases had no gene match. CDR3 nucleotides: TGCAGTGCTGCAGCGGGAGGGCCGCGAGGGGAGCTGTTTTTT. Translated, it gives CSAAAGGPRGELFF.

With respect to this clonotype: With only one base between it and a far larger clone, this is likely a read error. V and J are TRBV28 and TRBJ2-5; TRBD2 matches 8 bases. V trimming: 5 bases; J trimming: 11 bases; junction bases outside the gene matches: 19. The germline CDR1 and CDR2 sequences are MDHEN and SYDVKM. This CDR3 has 16 amino acids. CDR3 nucleotide sequence: TGTGCCAGCAGTGGCGAGGTAGCGGGAAAGGATAATGAGCAGTACTTC. This sequence encodes CASSGEVAGKDNEQYF.

This clonotype was recorded many times. The chain employs TRBV24-1 and TRBJ2-3, with D maybe TRBD2 (6 bases). The CDR3 loop spans 14 amino acids. CDR1 and CDR2 from the germline V gene are KGHDR and SFDVKD. V dropped 9 bases and J dropped 0 bases, with 12 bases sitting between them. DNA for the CDR3: TGTGCCACCCGCCAGGAGGGTAGCACAGATACGCAGTATTTT. Translating it yields CATRQEGSTDTQYF.

This clonotype was seen at least ten times. The chain employs TRBV2 and TRBJ2-7, with 8 nucleotides matching TRBD2. CDR3 length equals 13 residues. Germline V lookup: CDR1 SNHLY, CDR2 FYNNEI. Unmatched junction bases numbered 4, after V lost 6 bases and J lost 3 bases. CDR3: CASRGLAGYEQYF. CDR3 DNA: TGTGCCAGCAGAGGTCTAGCGGGCTACGAGCAGTACTTC.

In its sample, this clonotype was seen many times. The chain uses TRBV3-1 and TRBJ2-2; unclear D gene. In germline, CDR1 is LGHDT, CDR2 YNNKEL (reference sequence). The CDR3 covers 15 residues. V was cut by 4 bases and J by 0 bases, with 9 bases left in between. CDR3 loop: CASSPGRTNTGELFF. As DNA, the CDR3 is TGTGCCAGCAGCCCAGGACGCACGAACACCGGGGAGCTGTTTTTT.

In the case of this clonotype: A far larger clone is off by one base, so a read error is likely. The chain combines TRBV14 with TRBJ2-1; 8 positions match TRBD2. V was clipped by 8 bases and J by 10 bases; unmatched bases: 13. Germline assignment: CDR1 SGHDN and CDR2 FVKESK. The CDR3 contains 14 residues. The CDR3 sequence: CASAGGGLPYEQFF. DNA of the CDR3: TGTGCCAGCGCGGGGGGAGGTCTCCCCTACGAGCAGTTCTTC.

This clonotype was observed at least ten times. The chain combines TRBV28 with TRBJ2-2; unclear D gene. Per germline, CDR1 MDHEN and CDR2 SYDVKM. CDR3 length equals 10 residues. The V end was cut by 11 bases, the J end by 3 bases, with 4 bases between. As DNA, the CDR3 is TGTGCCTGCCACACCGGGGAGCTGTTTTTT. Translated: CACHTGELFF.

In this sample, this clonotype turned up a few times. The genes are TRBV7-2 and TRBJ1-5; D may be TRBD1 (6 bases). Germline CDR1 is SGHTA and CDR2 is FQGNSA. The CDR3 sequence is 12 residues long. Trimming took 8 bases from V and 6 from J, leaving 11 bases between them. The CDR3 nucleotides are TGTGCCAGCGCAGGGGTGGGTCAGCCCCAGCATTTT. Translation: CASAGVGQPQHF.

The rearrangement joins TRBV12-3 or TRBV12-4 to TRBJ1-2; 10 nucleotides match TRBD1. J lost 6 bases, V lost 4 bases, and 8 bases had no gene match. The CDR3 is made up of 15 amino acids. The CDR3 bases are TGTGCCAGCAGTTCAGGGCCCGGGACAGGGGATGGCTACACCTTC. It codes for CASSSGPGTGDGYTF.

The genes are TRBV15 and TRBJ1-5, with D hard to call. The length of the CDR3 is 12 residues. Germline V CDR1 and CDR2: LNHNV, YYDKDF (reference sequence). V lost 0 bases and J 4 bases, leaving 1 base between the germline ends. DNA of the CDR3: TGTGCCACCAGCAGAGATAATCAGCCCCAGCATTTT. It specifies CATSRDNQPQHF.

The rearrangement uses TRBV28 and TRBJ2-3; 10 nucleotides agree with TRBD2. The CDR3 is 16 residues long. From germline, CDR1 is MDHEN and CDR2 SYDVKM. J gave up 2 bases and V 6 bases, and 8 bases lay outside the gene matches. This CDR3 is CASSLAGAPVTDTQYF. CDR3 coding DNA: TGTGCCAGCAGCCTAGCGGGAGCCCCCGTCACAGATACGCAGTATTTT.

This clonotype was seen a handful of times. The DNA is left out, because the CDR3 cannot be placed on it with certainty; the CDR3 is given as TCRdb lists it. The gene calls are TRBV6-6 and TRBJ2-2. Inclusive of both ends, the CDR3 amounts to 15 amino acids. Germline loops: CDR1 MNHNY, CDR2 SVGAGI (reference sequence). CDR3 sequence reads: CASSYSVNTGELFFF.

The chain uses TRBV27 and TRBJ2-1; D assignment may be TRBD1 or TRBD2 (5 bases each). V lost 2 bases and J lost 8, with 13 bases in between. In germline, CDR1 is MNHEY, CDR2 SMNVEV (reference sequence). The CDR3 is 14 residues long. Here the CDR3 DNA reads TGTGCCAGCAGTTTAGGGGGACCCTTGGATGAGCAGTTCTTC. Its translation: CASSLGGPLDEQFF.

This clonotype was counted ten times or more. The chain combines TRBV10-3 with TRBJ2-7; D assignment may be TRBD1 or TRBD2 (5 bases each). Trimming took off 6 bases at V and 2 bases at J, with 20 bases between the two ends. Germline assignment: CDR1 ENHRY and CDR2 SYGVKD. This CDR3 is built from 16 residues. The CDR3 loop is CAISKSGREQAYEQYF. CDR3 coding DNA: TGTGCCATCAGCAAGAGCGGACGGGAACAGGCCTACGAGCAGTACTTC.